This TCR beta chain is drawn from a study of blood T cells in healthy people across ages. Alongside a J-beta primer mix, a sample-barcoded 5' primer served in a second PCR lasting about 7 to 12 cycles. TCRdb re-called the 5' RACE reads through MiXCR, storing one row per CDR3 protein. This sample has 780,000 or so distinct CDR3 sequences, with about 61% found just once. Only a few counts were recorded for this clonotype. The sample comprised blood. This receptor was identified in a man aged 35-49 years in good health.

This CDR3 is CASSSGLAGGRSSYNEQFF. In DNA, the CDR3 is TGTGCCAGCAGCTCAGGACTAGCGGGAGGCCGGAGCTCCTACAATGAGCAGTTCTTC. V usage is TRBV5-5 and J usage is TRBJ2-1; 14 bases map to TRBD2. Unmatched junction bases numbered 8, after V lost 3 bases and J lost 0 bases. Germline values: CDR1 SGHKS, CDR2 YYEKEE (reference sequence). This CDR3 has 19 residues.